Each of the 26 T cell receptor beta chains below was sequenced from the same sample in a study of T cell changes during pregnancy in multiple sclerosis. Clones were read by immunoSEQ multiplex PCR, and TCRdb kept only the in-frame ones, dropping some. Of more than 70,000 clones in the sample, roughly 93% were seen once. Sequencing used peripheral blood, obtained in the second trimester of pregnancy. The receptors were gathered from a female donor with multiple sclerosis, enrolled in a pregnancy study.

For the CDR3, the DNA is TGTGCCAGCGGCCGCCGGGGAGCTAACGGCTACACCTTC. Translated: CASGRRGANGYTF. The chain employs TRBV6-5 and TRBJ1-2, with D uncertain. Germline CDR1 reads MNHEY; CDR2 reads SVGAGI. V was shortened by 8 bases and J by 8 bases, with 18 bases between the two germline ends. The CDR3 covers 13 residues.

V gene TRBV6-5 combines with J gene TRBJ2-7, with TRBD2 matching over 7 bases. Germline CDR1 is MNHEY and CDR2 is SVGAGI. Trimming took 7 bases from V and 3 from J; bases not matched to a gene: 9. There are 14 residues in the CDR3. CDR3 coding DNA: TGTGCCAGCAAACATGGCGGGGGAAACTACGAGCAGTACTTC. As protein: CASKHGGGNYEQYF.

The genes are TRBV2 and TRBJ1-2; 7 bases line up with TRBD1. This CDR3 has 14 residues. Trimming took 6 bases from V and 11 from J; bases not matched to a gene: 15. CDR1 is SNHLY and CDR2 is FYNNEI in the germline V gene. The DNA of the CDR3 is TGTGCCAGCAGGCGGTTTGGACAGGTTGTCAGTTACACCTTC. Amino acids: CASRRFGQVVSYTF.

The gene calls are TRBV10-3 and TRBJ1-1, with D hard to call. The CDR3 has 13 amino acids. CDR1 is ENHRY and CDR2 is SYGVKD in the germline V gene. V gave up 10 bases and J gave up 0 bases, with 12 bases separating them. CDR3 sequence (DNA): TGTGCCACCGGCGGAATACTGAACACTGAAGCTTTCTTT. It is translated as CATGGILNTEAFF.

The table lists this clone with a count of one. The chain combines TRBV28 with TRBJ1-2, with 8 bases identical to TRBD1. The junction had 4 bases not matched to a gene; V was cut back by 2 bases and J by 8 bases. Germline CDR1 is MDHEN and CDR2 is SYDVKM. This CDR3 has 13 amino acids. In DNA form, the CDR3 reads TGTGCCAGCAGTTTAATTTCAGGGGGCGGCTACACCTTC. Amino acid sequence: CASSLISGGGYTF.

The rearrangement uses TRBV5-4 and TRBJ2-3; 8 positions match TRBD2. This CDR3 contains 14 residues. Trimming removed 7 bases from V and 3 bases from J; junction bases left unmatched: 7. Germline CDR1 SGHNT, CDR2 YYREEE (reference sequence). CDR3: CASRGGALTDTQYF. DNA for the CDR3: TGTGCCAGCCGGGGGGGGGCCTTGACAGATACGCAGTATTTT.

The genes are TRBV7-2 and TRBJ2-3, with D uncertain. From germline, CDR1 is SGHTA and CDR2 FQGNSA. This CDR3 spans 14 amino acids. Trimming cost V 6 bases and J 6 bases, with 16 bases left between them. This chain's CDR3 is CASRPQLGPDTQYF. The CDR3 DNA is TGTGCCAGCAGGCCCCAGCTAGGCCCGGATACGCAGTATTTT.

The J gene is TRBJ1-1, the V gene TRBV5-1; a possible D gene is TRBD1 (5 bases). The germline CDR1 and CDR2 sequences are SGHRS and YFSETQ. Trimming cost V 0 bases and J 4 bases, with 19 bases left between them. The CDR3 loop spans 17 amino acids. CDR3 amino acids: CASSLDGEWGFSTEAFF. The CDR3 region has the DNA TGCGCCAGCAGCTTGGACGGAGAATGGGGCTTTAGCACTGAAGCTTTCTTT.

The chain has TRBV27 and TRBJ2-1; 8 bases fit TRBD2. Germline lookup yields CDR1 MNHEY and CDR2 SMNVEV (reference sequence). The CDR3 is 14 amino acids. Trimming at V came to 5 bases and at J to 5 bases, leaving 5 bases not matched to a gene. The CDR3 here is CASSIGGGNNEQFF. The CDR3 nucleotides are TGTGCCAGCAGTATCGGGGGGGGAAACAATGAGCAGTTCTTC.

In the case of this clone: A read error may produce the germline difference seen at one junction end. The CDR3 loop reads CSSGREGRDEQFF. DNA of the CDR3: TGCTCAAGTGGGCGGGAGGGCCGGGATGAGCAGTTCTTC. This chain links TRBV10-3 with TRBJ2-1, with TRBD2 matching 9 bases. The CDR3 is 13 amino acids. In germline, CDR1 is ENHRY, CDR2 SYGVKD.

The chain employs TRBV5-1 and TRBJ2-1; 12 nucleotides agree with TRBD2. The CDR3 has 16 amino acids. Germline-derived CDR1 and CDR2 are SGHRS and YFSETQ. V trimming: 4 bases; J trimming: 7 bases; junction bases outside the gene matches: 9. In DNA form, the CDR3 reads TGCGCCAGCAGCCGCACTTCTAGCGGGGGGGCTAATGAGCAGTTCTTC. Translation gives CASSRTSSGGANEQFF. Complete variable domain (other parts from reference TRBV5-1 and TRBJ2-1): KAGVTQTPRYLIKTRGQQVTLSCSPISGHRSVSWYQQTPGQGLQFLFEYFSETQRNKGNFPGRFSGRQFSNSRSEMNVSTLELGDSALYLCASSRTSSGGANEQFFGPGTRLTVL.

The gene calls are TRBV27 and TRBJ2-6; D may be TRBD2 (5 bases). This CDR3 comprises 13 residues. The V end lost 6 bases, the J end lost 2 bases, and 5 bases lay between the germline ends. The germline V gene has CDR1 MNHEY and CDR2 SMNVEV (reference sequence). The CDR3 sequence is CASRRAGANVLTF. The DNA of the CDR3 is TGTGCCAGCAGGAGGGCTGGGGCCAACGTCCTGACTTTC.

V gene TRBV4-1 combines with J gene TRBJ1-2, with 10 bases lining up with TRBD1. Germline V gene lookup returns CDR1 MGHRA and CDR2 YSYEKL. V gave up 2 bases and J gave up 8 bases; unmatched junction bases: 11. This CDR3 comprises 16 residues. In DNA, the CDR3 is TGCGCCAGCAGCCAACTGCCGGGACAGGGGCTAGGAGGCTACACCTTC. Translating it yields CASSQLPGQGLGGYTF.

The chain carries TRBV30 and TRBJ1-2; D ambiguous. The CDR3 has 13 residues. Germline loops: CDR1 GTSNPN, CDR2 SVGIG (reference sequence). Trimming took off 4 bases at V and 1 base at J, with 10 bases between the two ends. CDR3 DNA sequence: TGTGCCTGGACCTCGGGATTTAACTATGGCTACACCTTC. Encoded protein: CAWTSGFNYGYTF.

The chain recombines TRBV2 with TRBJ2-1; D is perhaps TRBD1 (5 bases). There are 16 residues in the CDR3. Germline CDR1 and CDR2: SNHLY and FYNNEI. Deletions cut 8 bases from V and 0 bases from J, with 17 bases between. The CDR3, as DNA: TGTGCCAGCCCCCGAGCCACGCAGGGCTCCTACAATGAGCAGTTCTTC. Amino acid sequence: CASPRATQGSYNEQFF. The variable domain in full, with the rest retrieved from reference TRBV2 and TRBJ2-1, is EPEVTQTPSHQVTQMGQEVILRCVPISNHLYFYWYRQILGQKVEFLVSFYNNEISEKSEIFDDQFSVERPDGSNFTLKIRSTKLEDSAMYFCASPRATQGSYNEQFFGPGTRLTVL.

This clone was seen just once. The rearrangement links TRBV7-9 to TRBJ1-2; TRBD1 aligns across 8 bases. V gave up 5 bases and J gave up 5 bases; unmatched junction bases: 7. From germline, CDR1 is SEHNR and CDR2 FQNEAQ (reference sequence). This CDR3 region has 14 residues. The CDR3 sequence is CASSRGQGGYGYTF. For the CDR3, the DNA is TGTGCCAGCAGCCGAGGACAGGGTGGATATGGCTACACCTTC.

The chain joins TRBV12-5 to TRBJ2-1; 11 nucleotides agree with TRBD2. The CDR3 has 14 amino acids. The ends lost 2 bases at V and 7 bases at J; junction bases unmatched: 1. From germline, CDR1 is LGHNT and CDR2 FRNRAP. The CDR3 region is CASGLTSGGNEQFF. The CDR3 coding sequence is TGTGCTAGTGGTTTGACTAGCGGGGGAAATGAGCAGTTCTTC.

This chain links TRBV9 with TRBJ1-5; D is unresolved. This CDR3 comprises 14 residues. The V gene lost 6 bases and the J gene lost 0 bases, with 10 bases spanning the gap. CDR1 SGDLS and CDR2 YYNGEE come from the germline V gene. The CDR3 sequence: CASNDGNSNQPQHF. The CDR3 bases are TGTGCCAGCAACGACGGGAATAGCAATCAGCCCCAGCATTTT. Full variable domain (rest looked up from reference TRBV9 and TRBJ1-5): DSGVTQTPKHLITATGQRVTLRCSPRSGDLSVYWYQQSLDQGLQFLIQYYNGEERAKGNILERFSAQQFPDLHSELNLSSLELGDSALYFCASNDGNSNQPQHFGDGTRLSIL.

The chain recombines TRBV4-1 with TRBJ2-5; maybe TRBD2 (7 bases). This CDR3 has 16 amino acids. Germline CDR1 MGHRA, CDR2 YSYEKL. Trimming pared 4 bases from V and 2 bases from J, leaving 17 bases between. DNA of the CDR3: TGCGCCAGCAGCCCTGAAGGGGGAGGGGGACAAGAGACCCAGTACTTC. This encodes CASSPEGGGGQETQYF.

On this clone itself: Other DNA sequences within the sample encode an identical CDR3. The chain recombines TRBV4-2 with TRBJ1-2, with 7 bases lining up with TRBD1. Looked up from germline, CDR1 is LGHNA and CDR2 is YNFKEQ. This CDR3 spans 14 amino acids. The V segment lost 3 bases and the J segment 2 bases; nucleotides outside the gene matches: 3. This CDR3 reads CASSQTGTNYGYTF. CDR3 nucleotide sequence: TGTGCCAGCAGCCAGACAGGGACCAACTATGGCTACACCTTC.

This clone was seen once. The CDR3 DNA sequence: TGTGCCAGCAGTGAACAACAGGGGAGCGGAGGCTACACCTTC. It translates to CASSEQQGSGGYTF. The V gene is TRBV6-4, the J gene TRBJ1-2; 7 nucleotides line up with TRBD1. The CDR3 length is 14 residues. Per the germline V gene, CDR1 is MRHNA and CDR2 is SNTAGT. V trimming: 3 bases; J trimming: 8 bases; junction bases outside the gene matches: 9.

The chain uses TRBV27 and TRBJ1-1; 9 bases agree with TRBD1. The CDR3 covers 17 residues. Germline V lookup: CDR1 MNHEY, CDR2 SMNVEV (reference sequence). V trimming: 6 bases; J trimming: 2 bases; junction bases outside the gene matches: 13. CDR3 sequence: CASRTTPRDRVNTEAFF. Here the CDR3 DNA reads TGTGCCAGCAGAACTACACCCCGGGACAGGGTAAACACTGAAGCTTTCTTT.

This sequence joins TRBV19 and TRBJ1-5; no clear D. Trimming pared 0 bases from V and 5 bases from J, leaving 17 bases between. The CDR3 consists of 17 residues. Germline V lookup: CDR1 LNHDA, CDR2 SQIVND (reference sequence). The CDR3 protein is CASSIDGPYNHHQPQHF. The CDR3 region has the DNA TGTGCCAGTAGTATAGATGGGCCCTACAACCATCATCAGCCCCAGCATTTT.

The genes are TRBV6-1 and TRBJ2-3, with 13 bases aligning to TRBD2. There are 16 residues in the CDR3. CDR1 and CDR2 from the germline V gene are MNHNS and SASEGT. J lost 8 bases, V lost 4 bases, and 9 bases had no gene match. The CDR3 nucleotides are TGTGCCAGCAGTGGACTGGGACTAGCGGGGTTGGGTACGCAGTATTTT. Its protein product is CASSGLGLAGLGTQYF.

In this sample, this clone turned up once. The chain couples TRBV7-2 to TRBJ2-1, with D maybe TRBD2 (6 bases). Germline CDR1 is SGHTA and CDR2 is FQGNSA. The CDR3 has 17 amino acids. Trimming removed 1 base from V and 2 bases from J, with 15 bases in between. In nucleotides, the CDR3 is TGTGCCAGCAGCTTAGTAGGATTGGGACTGACCTACAATGAGCAGTTCTTC. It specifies CASSLVGLGLTYNEQFF.

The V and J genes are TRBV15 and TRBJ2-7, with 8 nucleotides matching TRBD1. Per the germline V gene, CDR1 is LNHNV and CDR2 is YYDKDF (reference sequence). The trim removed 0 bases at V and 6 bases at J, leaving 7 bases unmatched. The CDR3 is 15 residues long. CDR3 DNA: TGTGCCACCAGCAGAGATCCCGGACAGGGACTCGAGCAGTACTTC. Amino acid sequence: CATSRDPGQGLEQYF.